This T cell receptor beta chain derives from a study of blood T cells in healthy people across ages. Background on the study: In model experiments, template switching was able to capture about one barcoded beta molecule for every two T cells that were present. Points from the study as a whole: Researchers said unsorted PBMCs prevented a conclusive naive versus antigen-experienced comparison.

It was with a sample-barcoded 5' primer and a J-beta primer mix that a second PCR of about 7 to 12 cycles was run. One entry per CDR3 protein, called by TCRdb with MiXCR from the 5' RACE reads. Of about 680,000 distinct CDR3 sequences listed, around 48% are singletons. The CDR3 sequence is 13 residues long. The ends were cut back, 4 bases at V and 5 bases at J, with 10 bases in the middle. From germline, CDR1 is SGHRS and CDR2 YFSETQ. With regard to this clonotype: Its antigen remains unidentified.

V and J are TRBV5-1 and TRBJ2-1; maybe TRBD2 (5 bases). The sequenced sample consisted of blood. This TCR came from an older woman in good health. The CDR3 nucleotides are TGCGCCAGCAGCCTAGGACTGGACAATGAGCAGTTCTTC. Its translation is CASSLGLDNEQFF.